The rows below give T cell receptor beta chains drawn from one sample of a study of CD8 T cells in Susac syndrome. TCRdb used MiXCR to reprocess the immunoSEQ multiplex PCR reads, holding one entry per CDR3 protein. Found here are fewer than 200,000 distinct CDR3 sequences, roughly nine tenths of them singletons; the top ten hold 0.087%. The material sequenced was CD4+ T cells from PBMCs. The source of these receptors is a human donor with Susac syndrome. Both conserved end residues are part of each CDR3. Fields, in order: J gene, clone size, V gene, D gene, CDR3 protein, CDR3 DNA. The D gene is left open where the match is weak. Clone size is shown for a subset of rows, as once, few, many or a class of expanded clone.

TRBJ2-1 | - | TRBV20-1 | TRBD2 | CSAVLAGQGNEQFF | TGCAGTGCTGTTCTAGCGGGGCAAGGCAATGAGCAGTTCTTC
TRBJ2-7 | - | TRBV12-3/TRBV12-4 | TRBD2 | CASSLTSGSYEQYF | TGTGCCAGCAGTTTAACTAGCGGGAGCTACGAGCAGTACTTC
TRBJ2-4 | - | TRBV6-2/TRBV6-3 | - | CASSSAGAAENIQYF | TGTGCCAGCAGTTCCGCGGGGGCCGCCGAAAACATTCAGTACTTC
TRBJ2-3 | - | TRBV18 | - | CASSRKRSGPDTQYF | TGTGCCAGCTCACGAAAACGGTCAGGGCCAGATACGCAGTATTTT
TRBJ2-1 | - | TRBV5-5 | - | CASSLMRRPLAQFF | TGTGCCAGCAGCTTGATGCGGAGGCCCCTTGCTCAGTTCTTC
TRBJ1-6 | - | TRBV18 | - | CASSPQVSYNSPLHF | TGTGCCAGCTCACCGCAGGTCTCCTATAATTCACCCCTCCACTTT
TRBJ1-2 | - | TRBV6-2/TRBV6-3 | - | CASSYDSTGYTF | TGTGCCAGCAGTTACGACAGTACGGGCTACACCTTC
TRBJ2-3 | - | TRBV6-4 | - | CASRGGGKMGPTQYF | TGTGCCAGCAGGGGAGGTGGCAAGATGGGTCCTACGCAGTATTTT
TRBJ2-2 | - | TRBV7-9 | - | CASSAVEANTGELFF | TGTGCCAGCAGCGCCGTAGAGGCGAACACCGGGGAGCTGTTTTTT
TRBJ1-5 | - | TRBV10-3 | TRBD1 | CATGTGDQPQHF | TGTGCCACCGGGACAGGGGACCAGCCCCAGCATTTT
TRBJ2-1 | - | TRBV27 | TRBD2 | CASSRKSGRAYNEQFF | TGTGCCAGCAGTAGGAAGAGCGGGAGGGCCTACAATGAGCAGTTCTTC
TRBJ2-5 | few | TRBV28 | TRBD2 | CASSRAGAVETQYF | TGTGCCAGCAGCCGGGCGGGAGCAGTCGAGACCCAGTACTTC
TRBJ2-7 | - | TRBV12-3/TRBV12-4 | - | CASKRAHEQYF | TGTGCCAGCAAGCGGGCCCACGAGCAGTACTTC
TRBJ2-1 | - | TRBV18 | - | CASSTGDWVNEQFF | TGTGCCAGCTCAACAGGGGACTGGGTCAATGAGCAGTTCTTC
TRBJ2-5 | - | TRBV6-1 | - | CASSELKETQYF | TGTGCCAGCAGTGAACTAAAAGAGACCCAGTACTTC
TRBJ2-5 | - | TRBV6-5 | TRBD1 | CASKGTGVETQYF | TGTGCCAGCAAGGGGACAGGGGTGGAGACCCAGTACTTC
TRBJ2-5 | - | TRBV12-3/TRBV12-4 | - | CASSTPTPAQETQYF | TGTGCCAGCAGTACACCAACCCCAGCACAAGAGACCCAGTACTTC
TRBJ2-7 | - | TRBV15 | - | CATSRAGRSSYEQYF | TGTGCCACCAGCAGAGCCGGTCGGAGCTCCTACGAGCAGTACTTC
TRBJ2-3 | - | TRBV5-1 | TRBD2 | CASSRRLAGGTTSTDTQYF | TGCGCCAGCAGCCGTCGACTAGCGGGGGGAACCACTAGCACAGATACGCAGTATTTT
TRBJ1-1 | - | TRBV6-1 | TRBD1 | CASSELDRGNPEAFF | TGTGCCAGCAGTGAGCTGGACAGGGGAAATCCTGAAGCTTTCTTT
TRBJ2-1 | - | TRBV3-1 | - | CASSPQLDSEQGFF | TGTGCCAGCAGCCCACAACTGGACTCCGAACAGGGGTTCTTC
TRBJ2-7 | - | TRBV5-6 | - | CASSLVLRTYEQYF | TGTGCCAGCAGCTTGGTTTTGCGCACCTACGAGCAGTACTTC
TRBJ1-1 | - | TRBV12-3/TRBV12-4 | TRBD1 | CASSRRDRGTEAFF | TGTGCCAGCAGTCGCCGGGACAGGGGTACTGAAGCTTTCTTT
TRBJ2-5 | - | TRBV7-9 | TRBD1 | CASSLPSTGGFQETQYF | TGTGCCAGCAGCTTACCCTCGACAGGGGGGTTCCAAGAGACCCAGTACTTC
TRBJ2-7 | - | TRBV24-1 | TRBD1 | CATTPTGVNEQYF | TGTGCCACCACTCCGACAGGGGTCAACGAGCAGTACTTC
TRBJ2-1 | - | TRBV28 | TRBD2 | CASRLTSGAWNEQFF | TGTGCCAGCAGACTTACTAGCGGGGCCTGGAATGAGCAGTTCTTC
TRBJ1-2 | - | TRBV3-1 | - | CASSKGGRYGYTF | TGTGCCAGCAGCAAAGGGGGACGATATGGCTACACCTTC
TRBJ2-5 | few | TRBV12-3/TRBV12-4 | TRBD1 | CASGGQGARETQYF | TGTGCCAGCGGGGGACAGGGGGCACGGGAGACCCAGTACTTC
TRBJ2-1 | once | TRBV5-6 | TRBD1 | CASSLLLRGLGNEQFF | TGTGCCAGCAGCTTGTTATTGAGGGGGCTCGGCAATGAGCAGTTCTTC
TRBJ1-1 | - | TRBV29-1 | - | CSVAGRLANTEAFF | TGCAGCGTAGCAGGGAGATTGGCCAACACTGAAGCTTTCTTT
TRBJ2-1 | - | TRBV6-6 | - | CASSHYPRAAYNEQFF | TGTGCCAGCAGTCATTACCCTAGGGCTGCCTACAATGAGCAGTTCTTC
TRBJ2-2 | - | TRBV20-1 | - | CSATTSGTGELFF | TGCAGTGCGACGACTAGTGGCACCGGGGAGCTGTTTTTT
TRBJ1-2 | - | TRBV27 | - | CASRPFRDTKGAWGYTF | TGTGCCAGCCGGCCCTTCCGGGACACCAAAGGGGCTTGGGGCTACACCTTC
TRBJ1-4 | few | TRBV7-9 | - | CASSLGPTNEKLFF | TGTGCCAGCAGCTTAGGGCCAACTAATGAAAAACTGTTTTTT
TRBJ2-2 | - | TRBV7-8 | - | CASSLTQGDVYETGELFF | TGTGCCAGCAGCTTAACTCAGGGCGACGTGTACGAAACCGGGGAGCTGTTTTTT
TRBJ2-3 | - | TRBV6-1 | - | CASSAGYAGVDTQYF | TGTGCCAGCAGCGCTGGATACGCAGGTGTAGATACGCAGTATTTT
TRBJ2-7 | - | TRBV9 | - | CASSVAGNYEQYF | TGTGCCAGCAGCGTAGCCGGGAACTACGAGCAGTACTTC
TRBJ1-1 | - | TRBV18 | TRBD1 | CASSQVGQQNTEAFF | TGTGCCAGCTCACAGGTGGGACAGCAGAACACTGAAGCTTTCTTT
TRBJ1-5 | once | TRBV9 | - | CASSPQGLLNQPQHF | TGTGCCAGCAGCCCCCAGGGCCTTCTCAATCAGCCCCAGCATTTT
TRBJ1-4 | - | TRBV4-1 | - | CASSQGGHSTNEKLFF | TGCGCCAGCAGCCAAGGGGGGCACTCAACTAATGAAAAACTGTTTTTT
TRBJ2-4 | once | TRBV5-4 | - | CASSLEGGVNIQYF | TGTGCCAGCAGCTTGGAAGGGGGGGTAAACATTCAGTACTTC
TRBJ2-5 | - | TRBV19 | TRBD2 | CASSPLAGGRQETQYF | TGTGCCAGTAGTCCCCTAGCGGGGGGGCGACAAGAGACCCAGTACTTC
TRBJ2-7 | few | TRBV5-1 | TRBD2 | CASSLETAGGLWEQYF | TGCGCCAGCAGCTTGGAGACCGCGGGAGGGCTATGGGAGCAGTACTTC
TRBJ1-1 | - | TRBV29-1 | - | CSSRTRSDTEAFF | TGCAGCTCTAGGACACGGTCGGACACTGAAGCTTTCTTT
TRBJ2-5 | - | TRBV6-1 | TRBD2 | CASSEVRLAGEGDQYF | TGTGCCAGCAGTGAAGTTCGACTAGCGGGGGAGGGAGACCAGTACTTC
TRBJ2-3 | - | TRBV7-2 | TRBD1 | CASSLVGQGTDTQYF | TGTGCCAGCAGCTTAGTGGGACAGGGGACAGATACGCAGTATTTT
TRBJ1-5 | - | TRBV20-1 | TRBD1 | CSGQGVANQPQHF | TGCAGTGGTCAGGGGGTGGCGAATCAGCCCCAGCATTTT
TRBJ2-3 | - | TRBV5-1 | - | CASSRPQSRGEDYRTDTQYF | TGCGCCAGCAGCAGGCCCCAATCGAGGGGGGAAGACTACCGCACAGATACGCAGTATTTT
TRBJ2-7 | once | TRBV5-1 | TRBD2 | CASSSGPGGREQYF | TGCGCCAGCAGCTCCGGACCGGGAGGGAGGGAGCAGTACTTC
TRBJ2-5 | once | TRBV7-2 | TRBD2 | CASSPRVAGVQETQYF | TGTGCCAGCAGCCCCCGGGTAGCGGGGGTCCAAGAGACCCAGTACTTC
TRBJ2-3 | - | TRBV5-6 | TRBD2 | CASTRRLSAGGQADTQYF | TGTGCCAGCACCCGCCGGTTATCAGCGGGGGGGCAGGCGGATACGCAGTATTTT
TRBJ1-2 | - | TRBV2 | TRBD1 | CAGDRGVGYTF | TGTGCCGGGGACAGGGGAGTGGGCTACACCTTC